The 2 T cell receptor beta chains in this list originate from one sample, sequenced in a study of cytomegalovirus exposure and HLA in healthy donors (dated by TCRdb to the late 2010s). Libraries came from the immunoSEQ multiplex PCR assay. A mixture of 60 forward primers for TCR Vbeta segments and 13 reverse primers for TCR Jbeta segments was used in the multiplex PCR. TCRdb provides this immuneACCESS table in a form limited to in-frame rearrangements. Some clones are lacking; in checked studies, under half of them reflect an unresolved V gene, and why the rest are absent is not known. The sample profile shows around 170,000 clones; around 80% of them were found once. About 1.9% of the sample is in the top ten clones. Sequencing input: PBMCs. The source of these receptors is a woman between 25 and 40 years old in good health and CMV-seronegative.

The genes are TRBV25-1 and TRBJ2-5, with TRBD1 as a possible D gene (5 bases). The CDR3 spans 13 residues. The germline V and J ends were trimmed by 4 bases and 7 bases, with 13 bases remaining between them. Germline V gene lookup returns CDR1 MGHDK and CDR2 SYGVNS. CDR3 coding DNA: TGTGCCAGCAGTGTTGGCAGGGCAGGGACCCAGTACTTC. Translation: CASSVGRAGTQYF.

The rearrangement links TRBV5-1 to TRBJ2-5; 9 positions agree with TRBD2. Germline V gene data show CDR1 as SGHRS and CDR2 as YFSETQ. The CDR3 runs 15 residues. Losses at the gene ends were 5 bases for V and 2 bases for J; bases not matched to a gene: 7. The CDR3 spells CASRASGTIQETQYF. Here the CDR3 DNA reads TGCGCCAGCAGGGCTAGCGGGACAATACAAGAGACCCAGTACTTC.